The rows below give T cell receptor beta chains drawn from one sample of a study of T cell changes during pregnancy in multiple sclerosis. Using immunoSEQ multiplex PCR, the repertoire was profiled, and TCRdb retains in-frame clones only, with some absent. There are roughly 31,000 clones in the sample; about 89% occur only once, and 8% lies in the top ten. Sequencing used CD8+ T cells from peripheral blood mononuclear cells, obtained before pregnancy. Receptors were obtained from a female donor with multiple sclerosis, enrolled in a pregnancy study. The CDR3 runs from the conserved cysteine through the conserved F or W. The D gene is left open where the match is weak. The listing skips clone size in some rows; elsewhere it reads once, few, many or a size class.

d_call | j_call | clone_size | cdr3_length | v_call | cdr3_nt | cdr3_aa
- | TRBJ1-1 | - | 12 | TRBV7-9 | TGTGCCAGCAGCCCTACAGGAACTGAAGCTTTCTTT | CASSPTGTEAFF
TRBD1 | TRBJ2-7 | once | 14 | TRBV10-2 | TGCGCCAGCAGTGAAACAGGGGAAGGCTACGAGCAGTACTTC | CASSETGEGYEQYF
- | TRBJ1-5 | - | 14 | TRBV9 | TGTGCCAGCAGCGTAGGTGGTCTCGGTCAGCCCCAGCATTTT | CASSVGGLGQPQHF
TRBD2 | TRBJ2-3 | once | 16 | TRBV5-6 | TGTGCCAGCTCCAGCCTGACTAGCTATATCACAGATACGCAGTATTTT | CASSSLTSYITDTQYF
- | TRBJ2-3 | - | 18 | TRBV7-3 | TGTGCCAGCAGCTGCAATCCGTCGGTGTCGGGAGACACAGATACGCAGTATTTT | CASSCNPSVSGDTDTQYF
- | TRBJ2-5 | - | 11 | TRBV11-2 | TGTGCCAGCAGCTCCGGGGAGACCCAGTACTTC | CASSSGETQYF
- | TRBJ2-1 | - | 13 | TRBV11-2 | TGTGCCAGCAGCACCACGGTCTACAATGAGCAGTTCTTC | CASSTTVYNEQFF
- | TRBJ1-1 | once | 16 | TRBV2 | TGTGCCAGCAGTGACCCGGCAGGGGTTGGGGACACTGAAGCTTTCTTT | CASSDPAGVGDTEAFF
TRBD1 | TRBJ2-3 | - | 15 | TRBV5-1 | TGCGCCAGCAGCTTGGACAGGGGTCGGTCAGATACGCAGTATTTT | CASSLDRGRSDTQYF
- | TRBJ1-1 | - | 16 | TRBV9 | TGTGCCAGCAGCCCCGGCGGCAGCCACATGAACACTGAAGCTTTCTTT | CASSPGGSHMNTEAFF
- | TRBJ2-7 | - | 16 | TRBV4-1 | TGCGCCAGCAGCCAAGCGAGCGGCCTCCTCGGGTACGAGCAGTACTTC | CASSQASGLLGYEQYF
TRBD2 | TRBJ2-7 | - | 18 | TRBV14 | TGTGCCAGCAGCCGCGGGACTAGCGGGGACCTTAGCTCCTACGAGCAGTACTTC | CASSRGTSGDLSSYEQYF
TRBD1 | TRBJ1-3 | - | 15 | TRBV11-2 | TGTGCCAGCAGCTCCTGGACAGGGCCTGGAAACACCATATATTTT | CASSSWTGPGNTIYF
- | TRBJ1-4 | - | 14 | TRBV6-6 | TGTGCCAGCAGTTTCTCAGGGGTGGCTGAAAAACTGTTTTTT | CASSFSGVAEKLFF
TRBD1 | TRBJ1-1 | - | 12 | TRBV10-3 | TGTGCCATCAGTGAATGGACAGGTGAAGCTTTCTTT | CAISEWTGEAFF
TRBD2 | TRBJ2-1 | - | 14 | TRBV30 | TGTGCCTGGAGGACACTAGCGGGGGGGCGGACACAGTTCTTC | CAWRTLAGGRTQFF
- | TRBJ1-1 | - | 16 | TRBV18 | TGTGCCAGCTCACCACCTGCGACAGCTCCGAACACTGAAGCTTTCTTT | CASSPPATAPNTEAFF
- | TRBJ2-1 | - | 18 | TRBV4-2 | TGTGCCAGCAGCCAAGACACGGTCCTAAGGAGACCCTACAATGAGCAGTTCTTC | CASSQDTVLRRPYNEQFF
- | TRBJ2-3 | - | 11 | TRBV27 | TGTGCCAGCACGGAGGGAGATACGCAGTATTTT | CASTEGDTQYF
- | TRBJ2-7 | - | 17 | TRBV29-1 | TGCAGCGTTGAAGGAGGGGGAGCGGGGCCATCCCGCTACGAGCAGTACTTC | CSVEGGGAGPSRYEQYF
- | TRBJ1-1 | - | 16 | TRBV19 | TGTGCCAGTAGTGGAGGACCGATGCCCCTGAACACTGAAGCTTTCTTT | CASSGGPMPLNTEAFF
- | TRBJ1-1 | few | 15 | TRBV7-2 | TGTGCCAGCAGCTTATTCCACAGGGCCGGGACTGAAGCTTTCTTT | CASSLFHRAGTEAFF
- | TRBJ2-7 | - | 13 | TRBV4-3 | TGCGCCAGCAGCCCCGACGCCGAGGAGGAGCAGTACTTC | CASSPDAEEEQYF
- | TRBJ2-3 | once | 14 | TRBV27 | TGTGCCAGCAGTTCGTATAAGGGGAGGGATACGCAGTATTTT | CASSSYKGRDTQYF
- | TRBJ1-2 | - | 13 | TRBV30 | TGTGCCTGGAGTGTAGGGGGGGGCTATGGCTACACCTTC | CAWSVGGGYGYTF
TRBD1 | TRBJ1-2 | - | 14 | TRBV27 | TGTGCCAGCAGTTTGGCTCAGGGGGGCGGTGGCTACACCTTC | CASSLAQGGGGYTF
- | TRBJ2-2 | - | 17 | TRBV7-2 | TGTGCCAGCAGCTTAAACAGGGACCACTTGTGGACCGGGGAGCTGTTTTTT | CASSLNRDHLWTGELFF
TRBD1 | TRBJ1-1 | - | 16 | TRBV30 | TGTGCCTCGAGGGGTGGGCAGGGGGCCTTCGGGACTGAAGCTTTCTTT | CASRGGQGAFGTEAFF
TRBD1 | TRBJ1-2 | - | 14 | TRBV5-4 | TGTGCCAGCAGCTTGAAGTACAGGGGGAATGGCTACACCTTC | CASSLKYRGNGYTF
- | TRBJ2-7 | - | 15 | TRBV27 | TGTGCCAGCAGTCCGGGACACCAAGCAGCCCACGAGCAGTACTTC | CASSPGHQAAHEQYF
- | TRBJ1-6 | - | 12 | TRBV7-9 | TGTGCCAGCAGCTGGGGGGGGGAGCCCCTCCACTTT | CASSWGGEPLHF
- | TRBJ1-1 | many | 13 | TRBV5-4 | TGTGCCAGCAGCCAGGAGGACGCGGCTGAAGCTTTCTTT | CASSQEDAAEAFF
TRBD1 | TRBJ2-7 | - | 15 | TRBV9 | TGTGCCAGCAGCTCATCCGGGACAGGGGTGTACGAGCAGTACTTC | CASSSSGTGVYEQYF
TRBD1 | TRBJ2-1 | - | 17 | TRBV4-1 | TGCGCCAGCAGCCATTACCGGGACAGGGTTGGGGACAATGAGCAGTTCTTC | CASSHYRDRVGDNEQFF
- | TRBJ1-2 | - | 13 | TRBV2 | TGTGCCAGCACCGAACAGGTTTACTATGGCTACACCTTC | CASTEQVYYGYTF
- | TRBJ2-7 | - | 17 | TRBV4-3 | TGCGCCAGCAGCCAAGAAGGGGGAAAAGGGACCCCCTACGAGCAGTACTTC | CASSQEGGKGTPYEQYF
- | TRBJ1-1 | - | 13 | TRBV6-1 | TGTGCCAGCAGTACCTCCGGGGAGACTGAAGCTTTCTTT | CASSTSGETEAFF
- | TRBJ2-6 | - | 16 | TRBV4-3 | TGCGCCAGCAGCCAACACCGGGGGACTGGGGCCAACGTCCTGACTTTC | CASSQHRGTGANVLTF
- | TRBJ1-6 | - | 17 | TRBV7-9 | TGTGCCAGCGGGGCCCAGGCTGAGAGCTCCTATAATTCACCCCTCCACTTT | CASGAQAESSYNSPLHF
- | TRBJ1-2 | once | 15 | TRBV7-8 | TGTGCCAGCAGCTTAAGGGGGATATTTGGATATGGCTACACCTTC | CASSLRGIFGYGYTF
TRBD1 | TRBJ1-6 | - | 15 | TRBV6-1 | TGTGCCAGCAGTCCAGACAGGGATGGGTATTCACCCCTCCACTTT | CASSPDRDGYSPLHF
TRBD1 | TRBJ1-4 | - | 15 | TRBV2 | TGTGCCAGCAGCGACTACCAATGGACAGGGGAAAAACTGTTTTTT | CASSDYQWTGEKLFF
- | TRBJ2-1 | once | 16 | TRBV27 | TGTGCCAGCAGTTTATACAGGGAGCGGTCCTACAATGAGCAGTTCTTC | CASSLYRERSYNEQFF
TRBD1 | TRBJ2-7 | - | 16 | TRBV13 | TGTGCCAGCAGCCAGTGGAGACAGGGGGCCTCCTACGAGCAGTACTTC | CASSQWRQGASYEQYF
TRBD2 | TRBJ2-3 | - | 16 | TRBV14 | TGTGCCAGCAGCCGACCGGGACTAGCGGTTCGGGATACGCAGTATTTT | CASSRPGLAVRDTQYF
- | TRBJ1-2 | - | 13 | TRBV4-1 | TGCGCCAGCAGCGAGGGCGCAGGATATGGCTACACCTTC | CASSEGAGYGYTF
- | TRBJ1-6 | - | 14 | TRBV27 | TGTGCCAGCAGTTTACGGCAGGGTGGTTCACCCCTCCACTTT | CASSLRQGGSPLHF
- | TRBJ2-3 | - | 17 | TRBV15 | TGTGCCACCAGCAGACCCGTAGTAGGGGTTGGCACAGATACGCAGTATTTT | CATSRPVVGVGTDTQYF
- | TRBJ1-1 | - | 11 | TRBV2 | TGTGCCAGCACGTGGAGCACTGAAGCTTTCTTT | CASTWSTEAFF
TRBD1 | TRBJ1-1 | - | 17 | TRBV27 | TGTGCCAGCAGTTTATTAAGGGCAGGGGGCTGGGACACTGAAGCTTTCTTT | CASSLLRAGGWDTEAFF
- | TRBJ1-4 | few | 14 | TRBV6-5 | TGTGCCAGCAGTTACGGGCAGTCATATGAAAAACTGTTTTTT | CASSYGQSYEKLFF
- | TRBJ2-7 | medium-sized | 15 | TRBV18 | TGTGCCAGCTCACCCAAGACGACAGAGTCCTACGAGCAGTACTTC | CASSPKTTESYEQYF
- | TRBJ1-4 | once | 15 | TRBV7-7 | TGTGCTAGCAGTCTTACAGGCGCAACTAATGAAAAACTGTTTTTT | CASSLTGATNEKLFF
- | TRBJ2-7 | - | 15 | TRBV6-5 | TGTGCCAGCAGTTACTCGACTCCTAGCTCCTACGAGCAGTACTTC | CASSYSTPSSYEQYF
TRBD1 | TRBJ1-1 | - | 15 | TRBV11-2 | TGTGCCAGCAGCTTTCCGGACAGGGTTAAGACTGAAGCTTTCTTT | CASSFPDRVKTEAFF